These 26 T cell receptor beta chains came from one sample sequenced in a study of blood T cells in healthy people across ages. Using a J-beta primer mix together with a sample-barcoded 5' primer, a second PCR was run for about 7 to 12 cycles. TCRdb reanalysed the 5' RACE reads using MiXCR and keeps one entry per CDR3 protein. This sample carries about 290,000 distinct CDR3 sequences, roughly 26% of them seen once, and the ten largest clones take roughly 30%. The source material was blood. The origin of the receptors is an older woman in good health.

The chain recombines TRBV20-1 with TRBJ2-7; TRBD1 aligns across 8 bases. The end of the DNA fits TRBJ2-4 better, so the J call may be wrong. Germline CDR1 is DFQATT and CDR2 is SNEGSKA (reference sequence). The CDR3 sequence is 13 residues long. CDR3 region: CSARAQGANIQYF. The CDR3 DNA reads as TGCAGTGCTAGAGCCCAGGGGGCGAACATTCAGTACTTC.

In this sample, this clonotype turned up a few times. The gene calls are TRBV20-1 and TRBJ2-5; D remains unclear. The J call is doubtful: the DNA matches TRBJ2-7 better. The CDR3 length is 15 residues. Germline CDR1 is DFQATT and CDR2 is SNEGSKA (reference sequence). In DNA form, the CDR3 reads TGCAGTGCTAGAGGTGTGCCAGGATATACCTACGAGCAGTACTTC. It codes for CSARGVPGYTYEQYF.

DNA for the CDR3: TGTGCCAGCAGACAGGGTGTAGCCATTCCGTCCATTAATGAGCAGTTCTTC. Translating gives CASRQGVAIPSINEQFF. The chain combines TRBV28 with TRBJ2-5, with D tentatively TRBD1 (6 bases). The J call may be mistaken, given a closer DNA end match to TRBJ2-1. The CDR3 sequence is 17 residues long. The germline V gene encodes CDR1 MDHEN and CDR2 SYDVKM.

Regarding this clonotype: A read error may produce the germline difference seen at one junction end. The chain recombines TRBV7-7 with TRBJ2-2; 7 bases line up with TRBD2. CDR3 length equals 14 residues. Looked up from germline, CDR1 is SSHAT and CDR2 is FNYEAQ (reference sequence). Written as DNA, the CDR3 is TGTGCTAGCAGCCCTAGCGGCAACACCGGGGAGCTGTTTTTT. This codes for CASSPSGNTGELFF.

The rearrangement joins TRBV20-1 to TRBJ2-3; TRBD2 might be the D (6 bases). The CDR3 is 13 residues long. Trimming took 6 bases from V and 6 from J, leaving 16 bases between them. Germline V lookup: CDR1 DFQATT, CDR2 SNEGSKA (reference sequence). Here the CDR3 DNA reads TGCAGTGCCCCCCCGGGGGTCGCGGATACGCAGTATTTT. Translated, it gives CSAPPGVADTQYF.

This chain connects TRBV6-5 to TRBJ2-7, with D unclear. V was trimmed by 4 bases and J by 0 bases, leaving 19 bases between them. Germline CDR1 is MNHEY and CDR2 is SVGAGI. The CDR3 extends over 17 amino acids. CDR3 amino acids: CASSFTSPGQSSYEQYF. In DNA, the CDR3 is TGTGCCAGCAGTTTTACCTCGCCGGGTCAGAGCTCCTACGAGCAGTACTTC.

This clonotype was seen a few times. This chain connects TRBV6-4 to TRBJ2-1; perhaps TRBD2 as D (6 bases). Germline V gives CDR1 MRHNA, CDR2 SNTAGT. The V gene lost 11 bases and the J gene lost 5 bases, with 25 bases spanning the gap. This CDR3 spans 16 amino acids. The CDR3 region has the DNA TGTGCCCCTACTCGGAAGGGGCGGGACCGGCACAATGAGCAGTTCTTC. Encoded protein: CAPTRKGRDRHNEQFF.

The gene calls are TRBV20-1 and TRBJ1-5, with 7 bases that match TRBD1. V dropped 4 bases and J dropped 3; count of bases not matched to a gene: 6. From germline, CDR1 is DFQATT and CDR2 SNEGSKA (reference sequence). The CDR3 has 14 residues. The CDR3 is CSAKNDRVNQPQHF. The CDR3 DNA reads as TGCAGTGCTAAAAACGACAGGGTCAATCAGCCCCAGCATTTT.

The CDR3 nucleotides read TGTGCCACCAGTGATTCCACTAGCGTGACATTTCAGGATACGCAGTATTTT. Translation: CATSDSTSVTFQDTQYF. The chain employs TRBV24-1 and TRBJ2-3, with 7 bases lining up with TRBD2. The CDR3 runs 17 residues. Looked up from germline, CDR1 is KGHDR and CDR2 is SFDVKD. Losses at the gene ends were 2 bases for V and 6 bases for J; bases not matched to a gene: 13.

This chain connects TRBV7-8 to TRBJ1-1, with 9 nucleotides matching TRBD1. Trimming cost V 4 bases and J 6 bases; bases outside gene matches: 9. The CDR3 consists of 15 residues. Per germline, CDR1 SGHVS and CDR2 FQNEAQ. CDR3 residues: CASSSPQGARAEAFF. In DNA, the CDR3 is TGTGCCAGCAGCTCCCCACAGGGGGCAAGAGCTGAAGCTTTCTTT.

The rearrangement uses TRBV11-2 and TRBJ1-1; D ambiguous. The ends were cut back, 1 base at V and 4 bases at J, with 10 bases in the middle. CDR3 length equals 14 residues. Germline values: CDR1 SGHAT, CDR2 FQNNGV. CDR3 sequence: CASSLGWKSTEAFF. CDR3 bases: TGTGCCAGCAGCTTAGGCTGGAAGAGCACTGAAGCTTTCTTT.

In its sample, this clonotype was seen a few times. One end of the junction does not line up with germline, which may come from a read error. This chain joins TRBV7-2 and TRBJ1-1; unclear D gene. Germline V gives CDR1 SGHTA, CDR2 FQGNSA. The CDR3 spans 12 residues. Here the CDR3 reads CAGSLGGNEAFF. The CDR3 nucleotides are TGTGCCGGCAGCCTAGGTGGGAATGAAGCTTTCTTT.

The table lists this clonotype with many counts. The J gene is TRBJ2-1, the V gene TRBV7-3, with 9 bases matching TRBD2. Germline V gives CDR1 SGHTA, CDR2 FQGTGA. With V trimmed by 8 bases and J by 4 bases, 6 bases remained unmatched. The CDR3 loop spans 14 amino acids. CDR3 in DNA: TGTGCCAGCGGTCGGGGACTAGCATACAATGAGCAGTTCTTC. Amino acids: CASGRGLAYNEQFF.

CDR3 protein: CASSLSVAGDKNEQFF. CDR3 nucleotide sequence: TGTGCCAGCAGTTTATCGGTAGCGGGAGATAAGAATGAGCAGTTCTTC. The chain links TRBV12-3 or TRBV12-4 to TRBJ2-1; 9 bases agree with TRBD2. V was clipped by 2 bases and J by 7 bases; unmatched bases: 9. The CDR3 consists of 16 residues.

The chain has TRBV28 and TRBJ2-7, with D tentatively TRBD2 (6 bases). This CDR3 is 12 amino acids long. Deletions cut 8 bases from V and 6 bases from J, with 14 bases between. CDR1 and CDR2 (germline): MDHEN, SYDVKM. CDR3 sequence (DNA): TGTGCCAGCCGAACTGGAGGGGTCGAGCAGTACTTC. It translates to CASRTGGVEQYF.

A few counts support this clonotype. This chain joins TRBV4-2 and TRBJ2-3; 9 positions agree with TRBD2. Germline loops: CDR1 LGHNA, CDR2 YNFKEQ. With V trimmed by 2 bases and J by 4 bases, 7 bases remained unmatched. The CDR3 runs 16 residues. The DNA for the CDR3 is TGTGCCAGCAGCCAAATGAAGACTAGCGGCGCAGATACGCAGTATTTT. Residues: CASSQMKTSGADTQYF.

This clonotype was observed many times. The gene calls are TRBV29-1 and TRBJ2-5, with 12 bases lining up with TRBD2. This CDR3 is 14 amino acids long. CDR1 is SQVTM and CDR2 is ANQGSEA in the germline V gene. V was pared by 7 bases and J by 3 bases, with 6 bases of the junction left unmatched. The CDR3 nucleotides are TGCAGCGGTAAGGGACTAGCGGGCGAAGAGACCCAGTACTTC. Translated: CSGKGLAGEETQYF.

This clonotype was detected only a few times. The chain employs TRBV6-2 or TRBV6-3 and TRBJ1-6; TRBD1 agrees at 8 bases. The CDR3 runs 13 residues. The V segment lost 6 bases and the J segment 7 bases; nucleotides outside the gene matches: 2. Germline CDR1 and CDR2: MNHEY and SVGEGT. The CDR3 loop is CASRGQANSPLHF. The DNA of the CDR3 is TGTGCCAGCAGGGGACAGGCGAATTCACCCCTCCACTTT.

This clonotype was observed a handful of times. The chain is built from TRBV2 and TRBJ1-4, with TRBD1 matching 7 bases. The V and J ends lost 11 bases and 2 bases, in that order; junction bases with no gene match: 8. The CDR3 length is 14 residues. CDR1 and CDR2 from the germline V gene are SNHLY and FYNNEI. CDR3 sequence (DNA): TGTGCCTCGCAGGGGGGACGGACTAATGAAAAACTGTTTTTT. Its translation is CASQGGRTNEKLFF.

The chain employs TRBV28 and TRBJ1-4; 7 nucleotides agree with TRBD1. Trimming took 6 bases from V and 8 from J; bases not matched to a gene: 9. Germline V gene data show CDR1 as MDHEN and CDR2 as SYDVKM. The CDR3 covers 14 residues. CDR3 bases: TGTGCCAGCAGCTTACAGGGGCGGTTCGAAAAACTGTTTTTT. It specifies CASSLQGRFEKLFF.

This clonotype was counted a few times. The chain is built from TRBV5-6 and TRBJ2-5; 11 nucleotides match TRBD2. This CDR3 is 18 amino acids long. Losses at the gene ends were 4 bases for V and 4 bases for J; bases not matched to a gene: 15. Germline CDR1 SGHDT, CDR2 YYEEEE. DNA of the CDR3: TGTGCCAGCAGCCTGCCAACCGCAACTAGCGGGAGTGTAGAGACCCAGTACTTC. This sequence encodes CASSLPTATSGSVETQYF.

This clonotype has just one count. This chain uses TRBV7-9 with TRBJ2-5, with 8 nucleotides matching TRBD1. CDR1 SEHNR and CDR2 FQNEAQ come from the germline V gene (reference sequence). V gave up 4 bases and J gave up 3 bases; unmatched junction bases: 4. The CDR3 extends over 14 amino acids. For the CDR3, the DNA is TGTGCCAGCAGCTCAGGGACAGGCGAAGAGACCCAGTACTTC. Protein product: CASSSGTGEETQYF.

J is TRBJ2-3 and V is TRBV4-1; D possibly uses TRBD1 or TRBD2 (5 bases each). The germline V gene encodes CDR1 MGHRA and CDR2 YSYEKL. The CDR3 length is 16 residues. Trimming removed 4 bases at V and 2 bases at J, with 16 bases between. The CDR3: CASSLALDSFTDTQYF. CDR3 nucleotide sequence: TGCGCCAGCAGCCTAGCACTAGACAGCTTCACAGATACGCAGTATTTT.

This clonotype was recorded a few times. J is TRBJ2-5 and V is TRBV7-2, with TRBD2 matching over 10 bases. V lost 5 bases to trimming and J lost 3 bases; unmatched junction nucleotides: 6. Germline lookup yields CDR1 SGHTA and CDR2 FQGNSA. CDR3 size: 15 residues. The CDR3 loop reads CASSPAGGVKETQYF. Here the CDR3 DNA reads TGTGCCAGCAGCCCAGCGGGGGGGGTAAAAGAGACCCAGTACTTC.

In its sample, this clonotype was seen a few times. The chain has TRBV7-8 and TRBJ2-2; perhaps TRBD2 as D (6 bases). V lost 4 bases and J lost 3, with 15 bases in between. The CDR3 is made up of 16 amino acids. Germline CDR1 SGHVS, CDR2 FQNEAQ. CDR3 in amino acids: CASSSRDLQYTGELFF. The CDR3 bases are TGTGCCAGCAGCTCCCGGGACTTACAATACACCGGGGAGCTGTTTTTT.

There are a few counts of this clonotype. V and J are TRBV6-1 and TRBJ2-7, with TRBD1 matching over 7 bases. The length of the CDR3 is 17 residues. In germline, CDR1 is MNHNS, CDR2 SASEGT. V was pared by 6 bases and J by 1 base, with 15 bases of the junction left unmatched. The CDR3 DNA is TGTGCCAGCAGCCAAGGACAGGCCTCGCACCTGTCCTACGAGCAGTACTTC. Amino acid sequence: CASSQGQASHLSYEQYF.